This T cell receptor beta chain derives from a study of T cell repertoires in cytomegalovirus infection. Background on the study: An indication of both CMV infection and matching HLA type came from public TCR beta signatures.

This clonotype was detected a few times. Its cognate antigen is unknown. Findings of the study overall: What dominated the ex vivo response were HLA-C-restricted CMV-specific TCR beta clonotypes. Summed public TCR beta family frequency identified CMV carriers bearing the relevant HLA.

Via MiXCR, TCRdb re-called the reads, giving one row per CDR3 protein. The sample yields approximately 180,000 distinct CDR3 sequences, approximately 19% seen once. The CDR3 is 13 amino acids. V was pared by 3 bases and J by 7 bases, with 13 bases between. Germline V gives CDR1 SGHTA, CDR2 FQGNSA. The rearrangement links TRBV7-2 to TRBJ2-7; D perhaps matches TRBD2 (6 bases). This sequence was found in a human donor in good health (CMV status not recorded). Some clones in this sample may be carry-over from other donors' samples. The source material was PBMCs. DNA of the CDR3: TGTGCCAGCAGCTTCGGGGGAGGTAGGGAGCAGTACTTC. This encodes CASSFGGGREQYF.